The TCR beta chain described here comes from a study of blood T cell repertoires in COVID-19. Study-wide background: Samples came from the United States, Italy and Spain, spanning acute and convalescent COVID-19.

This CDR3 region has 17 residues. Germline assignment: CDR1 LGHNA and CDR2 YNFKEQ. Unmatched junction bases numbered 10, after V lost 4 bases and J lost 6 bases. Authors' data handling: Using reference gene primer amplification, nucleated cell counts were estimated. The method was immunoSEQ multiplex PCR; TCRdb's version includes in-frame clones alone and lacks a portion of them. The D gene and trimming were derived from the DNA, and the V and J assignments and clone size from that table. Counted here are over 90,000 clones, about 74% occurring once; the ten biggest clones make up 3% to 4%. The specimen sequenced was peripheral blood. The sequence came from a man aged 70-80 years with COVID-19, enrolled during active disease. The chain recombines TRBV4-2 with TRBJ2-2; TRBD2 agrees at 11 bases. The CDR3 spells CASSPPKASGRSGELFF. CDR3 nucleotides: TGTGCCAGCAGCCCTCCTAAAGCTAGCGGGAGGTCCGGGGAGCTGTTTTTT.